This T cell receptor (beta chain) was documented in a study of blood T cell repertoires in COVID-19. Study overall: Sample material is recorded as cDNA or gDNA derived from T cells, B-cell-depleted T cells, or PBMCs.

Study processing details: By means of reference gene primer amplification, nucleated cell counts were estimated. Using immunoSEQ multiplex PCR, the repertoire was profiled, and TCRdb retains in-frame clones only, with some absent. D and trimming come from the DNA, and the V and J calls and clone size come from that table. Found here are about 400,000 clones, about 90% of them singletons; the top ten hold about 1.7%. Study members were between about 18 and 95 years old and lived in roughly 24 US regions. CDR3 size: 13 residues. The germline V and J ends were trimmed by 1 base and 9 bases, with 10 bases remaining between them. Germline V gene sequence: CDR1 MGHRA, CDR2 YSYEKL.

The clonotype originates from a woman aged 25 to 45 who had recovered from COVID-19. The rearrangement links TRBV4-1 to TRBJ2-1; weak D call: TRBD1 (5 bases). The sequenced sample was PBMCs or T cells enriched from blood (not recorded which). The CDR3 bases are TGCGCCAGCAGCCAAGGGGGCAGGAGTGAGCAGTTCTTC. Its protein product is CASSQGGRSEQFF.